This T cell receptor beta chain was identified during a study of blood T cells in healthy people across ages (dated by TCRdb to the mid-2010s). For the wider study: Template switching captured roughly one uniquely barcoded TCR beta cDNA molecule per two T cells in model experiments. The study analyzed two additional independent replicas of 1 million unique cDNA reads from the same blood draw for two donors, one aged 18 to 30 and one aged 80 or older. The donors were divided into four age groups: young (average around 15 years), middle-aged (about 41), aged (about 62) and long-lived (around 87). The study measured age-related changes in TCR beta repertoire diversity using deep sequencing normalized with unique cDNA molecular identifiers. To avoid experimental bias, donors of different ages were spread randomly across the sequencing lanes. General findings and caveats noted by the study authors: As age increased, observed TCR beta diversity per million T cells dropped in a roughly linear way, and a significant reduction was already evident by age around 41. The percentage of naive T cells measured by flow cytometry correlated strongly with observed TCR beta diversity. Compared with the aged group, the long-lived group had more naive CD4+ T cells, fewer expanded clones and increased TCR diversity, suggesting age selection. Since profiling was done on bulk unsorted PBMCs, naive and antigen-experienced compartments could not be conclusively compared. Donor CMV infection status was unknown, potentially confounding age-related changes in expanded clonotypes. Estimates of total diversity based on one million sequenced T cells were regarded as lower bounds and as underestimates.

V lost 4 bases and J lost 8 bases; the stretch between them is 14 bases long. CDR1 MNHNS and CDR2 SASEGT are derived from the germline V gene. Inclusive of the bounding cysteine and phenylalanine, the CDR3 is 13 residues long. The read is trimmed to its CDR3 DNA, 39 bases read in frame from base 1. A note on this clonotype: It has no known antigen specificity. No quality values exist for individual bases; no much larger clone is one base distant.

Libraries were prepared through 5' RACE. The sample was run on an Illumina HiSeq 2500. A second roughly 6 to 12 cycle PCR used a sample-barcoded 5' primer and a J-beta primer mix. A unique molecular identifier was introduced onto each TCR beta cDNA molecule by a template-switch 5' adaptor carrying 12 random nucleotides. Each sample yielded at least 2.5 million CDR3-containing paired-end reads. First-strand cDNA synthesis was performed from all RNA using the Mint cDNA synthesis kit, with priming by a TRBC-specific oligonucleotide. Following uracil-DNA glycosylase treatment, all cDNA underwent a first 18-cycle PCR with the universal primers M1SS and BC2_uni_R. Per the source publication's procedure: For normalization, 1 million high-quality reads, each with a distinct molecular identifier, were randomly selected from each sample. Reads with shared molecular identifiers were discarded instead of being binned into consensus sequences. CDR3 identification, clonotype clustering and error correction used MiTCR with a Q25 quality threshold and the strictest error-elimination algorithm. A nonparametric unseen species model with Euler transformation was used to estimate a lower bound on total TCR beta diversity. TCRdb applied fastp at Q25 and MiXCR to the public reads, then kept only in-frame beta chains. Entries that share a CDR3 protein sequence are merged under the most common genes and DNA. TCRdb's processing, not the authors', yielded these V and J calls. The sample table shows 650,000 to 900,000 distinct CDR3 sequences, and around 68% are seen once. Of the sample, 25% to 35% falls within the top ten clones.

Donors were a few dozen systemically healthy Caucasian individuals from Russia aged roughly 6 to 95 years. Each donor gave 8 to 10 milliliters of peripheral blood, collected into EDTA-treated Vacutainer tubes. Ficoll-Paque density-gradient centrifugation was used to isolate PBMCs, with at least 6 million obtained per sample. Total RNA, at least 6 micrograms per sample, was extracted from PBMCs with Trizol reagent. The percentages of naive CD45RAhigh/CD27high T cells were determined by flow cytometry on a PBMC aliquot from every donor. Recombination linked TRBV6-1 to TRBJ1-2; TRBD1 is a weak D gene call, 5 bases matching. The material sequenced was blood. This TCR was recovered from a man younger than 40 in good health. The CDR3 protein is CASSADEGRGYTF. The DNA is TGTGCCAGCAGTGCGGACGAGGGACGGGGCTACACCTTC.